This entry describes one T cell receptor (beta chain). Its specificity is not known. The sample is drawn from a study of T cell responses to AZD1222 COVID-19 vaccine. Whole-study results and caveats: Receipt of two AZD1222 doses was followed by a rise in Spike-specific TCR breadth and depth.

TCRdb keeps only in-frame clones here, not all; method: immunoSEQ multiplex PCR. The sample lists 150,000 or so clones; about 92% were seen once. V lost 2 bases and J lost 5; bases outside the gene matches: 4. The CDR3 has 15 amino acids. Germline V gives CDR1 MNHEY, CDR2 SVGAGI. The V and J genes are TRBV6-5 and TRBJ2-1; 9 positions match TRBD2. The clonotype was recovered from an adult who received the AZD1222 COVID-19 vaccine. The source was peripheral blood, collected 28 days after the second AZD1222 dose. The CDR3 DNA follows: TGTGCCAGCAGTTACCCAGCGGGAGGCCACAATGAGCAGTTCTTC. Translation gives CASSYPAGGHNEQFF.